This T cell receptor (beta chain) appears in the sequencing data of a study of control samples from healthy donors and cancer patients. The ends lost 9 bases at V and 2 bases at J; junction bases unmatched: 3. The CDR3 length is 15 residues. CDR1 is LNHDA, CDR2 SQIVND, per germline (reference sequence). Data came from immunoSEQ multiplex PCR; TCRdb stores just in-frame clones and leaves some out. The table shows roughly 86,000 clones, with roughly 89% occurring only once. The source is a man aged 30-40 years in good health. Sequenced sample: blood. This sequence joins TRBV19 and TRBJ2-6; 11 bases fit TRBD1. In DNA, the CDR3 is TGTGCCAGCGGACAGGGGGCGGCTGGGGCCAACGTCCTGACTTTC. Amino acid sequence: CASGQGAAGANVLTF.